Below, one T cell receptor beta chain is given with its context. This record comes from a study of technical replicates of blood from several donors. Profiled with immunoSEQ multiplex PCR; TCRdb holds only in-frame clones, not every one. The sample gives 65,000 to 85,000 clones, 80% to 95% of which show up once; about 0.35% is in the top ten. The CDR3 is 14 residues long. Losses at the gene ends were 6 bases for V and 4 bases for J; bases not matched to a gene: 8. Germline CDR1 reads SGHDT; CDR2 reads YYEEEE. The chain carries TRBV5-6 and TRBJ2-7; 9 nucleotides agree with TRBD1. What was sequenced was T cells isolated from PBMCs. The clonotype was recovered from a human donor in good health. As DNA, the CDR3 is TGTGCCAGCACCCACGGGACAGGGAGGTACGAGCAGTACTTC. This translates into CASTHGTGRYEQYF.